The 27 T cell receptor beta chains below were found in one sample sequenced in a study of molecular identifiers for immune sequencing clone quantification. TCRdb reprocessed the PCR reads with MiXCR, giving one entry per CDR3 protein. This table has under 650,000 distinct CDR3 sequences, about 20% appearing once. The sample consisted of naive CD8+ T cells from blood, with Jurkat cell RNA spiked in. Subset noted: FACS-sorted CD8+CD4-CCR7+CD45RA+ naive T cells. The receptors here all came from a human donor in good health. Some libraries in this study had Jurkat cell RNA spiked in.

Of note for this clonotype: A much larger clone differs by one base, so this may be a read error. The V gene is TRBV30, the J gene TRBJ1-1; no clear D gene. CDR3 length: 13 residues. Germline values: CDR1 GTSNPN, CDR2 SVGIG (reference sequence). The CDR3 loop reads CAWGVGDYTEAFF. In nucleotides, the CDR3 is TGTGCCTGGGGTGTTGGTGACTACACTGAAGCTTTCTTT.

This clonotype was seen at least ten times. CDR3 sequence: CASSQTGEESEAFF. CDR3 DNA: TGTGCCAGCAGCCAGACAGGGGAGGAGTCTGAAGCTTTCTTT. J is TRBJ1-1 and V is TRBV7-9; 8 bases line up with TRBD1. Per the germline V gene, CDR1 is SEHNR and CDR2 is FQNEAQ (reference sequence). This CDR3 comprises 14 residues. V lost 5 bases, J lost 6 bases, and 8 bases stayed unmatched.

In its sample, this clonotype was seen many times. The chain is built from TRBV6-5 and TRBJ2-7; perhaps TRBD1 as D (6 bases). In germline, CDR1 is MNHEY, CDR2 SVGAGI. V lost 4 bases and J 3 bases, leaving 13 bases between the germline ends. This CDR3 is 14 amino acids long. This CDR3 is CASSSARGNYEQYF. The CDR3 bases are TGTGCCAGCAGTTCGGCCAGGGGTAACTACGAGCAGTACTTC.

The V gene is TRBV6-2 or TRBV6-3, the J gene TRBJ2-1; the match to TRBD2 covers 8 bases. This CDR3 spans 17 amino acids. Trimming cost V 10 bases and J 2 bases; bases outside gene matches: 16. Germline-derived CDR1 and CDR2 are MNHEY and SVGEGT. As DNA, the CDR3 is TGTGCCATTCCGACACGGGGGGGCGGGAGCGCCTACAATGAGCAGTTCTTC. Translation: CAIPTRGGGSAYNEQFF.

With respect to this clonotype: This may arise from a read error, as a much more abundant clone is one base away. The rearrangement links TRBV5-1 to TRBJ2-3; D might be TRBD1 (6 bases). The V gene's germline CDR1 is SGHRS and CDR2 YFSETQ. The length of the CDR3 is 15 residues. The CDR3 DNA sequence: TGCGCCGGCAGCTTGGATCAGGGGACCACAGATACGCAGTATTTT. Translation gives CAGSLDQGTTDTQYF.

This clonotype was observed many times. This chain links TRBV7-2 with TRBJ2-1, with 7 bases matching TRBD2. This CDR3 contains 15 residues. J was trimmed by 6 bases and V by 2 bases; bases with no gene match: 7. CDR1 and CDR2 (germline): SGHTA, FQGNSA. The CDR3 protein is CASSLNVGGTNEQFF. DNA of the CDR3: TGTGCCAGCAGCTTAAACGTGGGAGGGACCAATGAGCAGTTCTTC.

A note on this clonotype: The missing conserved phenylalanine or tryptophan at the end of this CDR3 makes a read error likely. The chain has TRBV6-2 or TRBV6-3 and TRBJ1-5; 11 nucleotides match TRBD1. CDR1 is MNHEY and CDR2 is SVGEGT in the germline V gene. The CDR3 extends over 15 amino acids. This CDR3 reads CASSFGQGANQPQHS. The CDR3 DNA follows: TGTGCCAGCAGCTTCGGACAGGGGGCGAATCAGCCACAGCATTCT.

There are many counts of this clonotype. The CDR3 sequence: CASGTGGPRDTQYF. CDR3 sequence (DNA): TGTGCCAGCGGAACAGGGGGGCCGCGGGATACGCAGTATTTT. The chain combines TRBV5-8 with TRBJ2-3; 8 nucleotides align to TRBD1. Germline values: CDR1 SGHTS, CDR2 YDEGEE. With 7 bases clipped from V and 6 bases from J, the junction kept 10 bases outside the gene matches. CDR3 length: 14 amino acids.

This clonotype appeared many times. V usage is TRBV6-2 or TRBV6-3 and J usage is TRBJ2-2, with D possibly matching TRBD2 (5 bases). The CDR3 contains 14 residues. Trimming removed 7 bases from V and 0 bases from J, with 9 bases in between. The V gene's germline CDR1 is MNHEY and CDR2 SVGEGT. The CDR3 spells CASIDYTNTGELFF. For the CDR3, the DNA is TGTGCCAGCATTGACTATACGAACACCGGGGAGCTGTTTTTT.

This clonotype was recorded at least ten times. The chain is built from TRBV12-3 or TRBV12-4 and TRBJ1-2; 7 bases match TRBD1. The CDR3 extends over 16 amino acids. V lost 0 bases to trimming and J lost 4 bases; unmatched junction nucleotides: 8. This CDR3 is CASSLALKGGVYGYTF. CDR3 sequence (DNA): TGTGCCAGCAGTTTAGCTCTGAAAGGGGGCGTCTATGGCTACACCTTC.

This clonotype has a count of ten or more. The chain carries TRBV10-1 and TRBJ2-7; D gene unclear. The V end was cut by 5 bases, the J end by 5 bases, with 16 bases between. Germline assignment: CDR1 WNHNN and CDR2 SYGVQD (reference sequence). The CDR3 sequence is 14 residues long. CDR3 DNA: TGCGCCAGCAGTCCAGGATCCTTATCCGACGAGCAGTACTTC. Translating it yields CASSPGSLSDEQYF.

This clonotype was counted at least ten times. The CDR3 loop is CASSFPRGQGVESGYEQYF. The DNA for the CDR3 is TGTGCCAGCAGCTTTCCGCGGGGACAGGGGGTAGAATCAGGATACGAGCAGTACTTC. V gene TRBV7-9 combines with J gene TRBJ2-7, with 11 positions matching TRBD1. The CDR3 length is 19 residues. With V trimmed by 3 bases and J by 4 bases, 17 bases remained unmatched. CDR1 is SEHNR and CDR2 is FQNEAQ in the germline V gene (reference sequence).

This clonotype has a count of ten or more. CDR3 DNA sequence: TGTGCCAGCAGCCAAGATAGCGGAAACATTCAGTACTTC. Translated, it gives CASSQDSGNIQYF. The genes are TRBV4-2 and TRBJ2-4; D is perhaps TRBD2 (6 bases). Germline-derived CDR1 and CDR2 are LGHNA and YNFKEQ. Trimming pared 0 bases from V and 6 bases from J, leaving 6 bases between. CDR3 length: 13 residues.

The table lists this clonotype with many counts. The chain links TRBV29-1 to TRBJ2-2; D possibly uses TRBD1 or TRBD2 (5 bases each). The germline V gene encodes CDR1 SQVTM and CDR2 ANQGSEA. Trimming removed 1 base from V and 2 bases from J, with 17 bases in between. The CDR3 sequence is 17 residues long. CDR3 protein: CSVEVWDGESNTGELFF. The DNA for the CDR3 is TGCAGCGTTGAAGTCTGGGACGGAGAATCTAACACCGGGGAGCTGTTTTTT.

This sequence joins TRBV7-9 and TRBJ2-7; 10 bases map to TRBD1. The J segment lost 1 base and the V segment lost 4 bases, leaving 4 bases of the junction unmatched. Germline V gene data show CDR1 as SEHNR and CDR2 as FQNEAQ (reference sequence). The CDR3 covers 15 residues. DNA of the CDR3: TGTGCCAGCAGCTCGACAGGGGGCGAGTCCTACGAGCAGTACTTC. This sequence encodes CASSSTGGESYEQYF.

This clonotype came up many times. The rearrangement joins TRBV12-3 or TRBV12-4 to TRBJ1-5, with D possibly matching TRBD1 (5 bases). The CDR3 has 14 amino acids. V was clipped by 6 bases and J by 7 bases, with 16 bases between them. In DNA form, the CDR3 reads TGTGCCAGCAGCACCGTTGAAGGGGCCCAGCCCCAGCATTTT. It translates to CASSTVEGAQPQHF.

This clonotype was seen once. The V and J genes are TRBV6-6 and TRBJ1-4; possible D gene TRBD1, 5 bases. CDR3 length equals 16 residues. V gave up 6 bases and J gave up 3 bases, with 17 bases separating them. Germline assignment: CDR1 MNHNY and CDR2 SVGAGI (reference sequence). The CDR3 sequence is CASRDKQRSANEKLFF. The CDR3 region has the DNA TGTGCCAGCAGGGACAAGCAACGTTCGGCTAATGAAAAACTGTTTTTT.

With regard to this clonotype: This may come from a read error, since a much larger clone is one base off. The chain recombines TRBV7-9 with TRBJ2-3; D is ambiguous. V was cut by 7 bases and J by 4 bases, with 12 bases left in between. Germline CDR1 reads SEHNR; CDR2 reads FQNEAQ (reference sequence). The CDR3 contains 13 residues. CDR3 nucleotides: TGTGCCAGCATTGATGCGCCCCCAGATACGCAGTATTTT. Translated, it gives CASIDAPPDTQYF.

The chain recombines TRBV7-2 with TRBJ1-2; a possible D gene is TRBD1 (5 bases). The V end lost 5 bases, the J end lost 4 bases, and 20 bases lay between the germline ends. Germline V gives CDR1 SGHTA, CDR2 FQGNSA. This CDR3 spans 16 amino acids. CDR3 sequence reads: CASSPREWDLLYGYTF. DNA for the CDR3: TGTGCCAGCAGCCCCCGAGAATGGGACCTTCTCTATGGCTACACCTTC.

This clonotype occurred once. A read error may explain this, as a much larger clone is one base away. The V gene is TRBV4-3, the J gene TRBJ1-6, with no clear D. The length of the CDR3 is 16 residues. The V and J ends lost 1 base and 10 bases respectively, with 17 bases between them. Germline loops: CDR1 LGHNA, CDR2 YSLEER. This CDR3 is CASSQGLWAPASPLHF. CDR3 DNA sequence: TGCGCCAGCAGCCAAGGTCTTTGGGCCCCGGCCTCACCCCTCCACTTT.

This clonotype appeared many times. The CDR3 is CASSPGDLGQETQYF. Written as DNA, the CDR3 is TGTGCCAGCAGCCCCGGGGACCTGGGGCAAGAGACCCAGTACTTC. The chain is built from TRBV7-9 and TRBJ2-5, with D perhaps being TRBD1 or TRBD2 (5 bases each). V lost 5 bases to trimming and J lost 2 bases, with 15 bases between them. Germline V gives CDR1 SEHNR, CDR2 FQNEAQ (reference sequence). The CDR3 spans 15 residues. The complete variable domain, with remaining parts taken from reference TRBV7-9 and TRBJ2-5, reads DTGVSQNPRHKITKRGQNVTFRCDPISEHNRLYWYRQTLGQGPEFLTYFQNEAQLEKSRLLSDRFSAERPKGSFSTLEIQRTEQGDSAMYLCASSPGDLGQETQYFGPGTRLLVL.

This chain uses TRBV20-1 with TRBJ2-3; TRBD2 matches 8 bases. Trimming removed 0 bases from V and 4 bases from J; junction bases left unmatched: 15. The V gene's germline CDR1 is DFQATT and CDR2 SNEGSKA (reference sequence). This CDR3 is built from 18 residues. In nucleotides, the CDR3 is TGCAGTGCTAGAGATGGTCTAGGCGCGGGAGGCCCCTCAGATACGCAGTATTTT. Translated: CSARDGLGAGGPSDTQYF.

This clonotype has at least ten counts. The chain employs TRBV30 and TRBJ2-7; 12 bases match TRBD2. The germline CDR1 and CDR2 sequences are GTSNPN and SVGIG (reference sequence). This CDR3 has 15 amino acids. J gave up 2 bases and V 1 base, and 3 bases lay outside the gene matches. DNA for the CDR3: TGTGCCTGGAGTGGCCTAGCGGGGGGGCCCTACGAGCAGTACTTC. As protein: CAWSGLAGGPYEQYF.

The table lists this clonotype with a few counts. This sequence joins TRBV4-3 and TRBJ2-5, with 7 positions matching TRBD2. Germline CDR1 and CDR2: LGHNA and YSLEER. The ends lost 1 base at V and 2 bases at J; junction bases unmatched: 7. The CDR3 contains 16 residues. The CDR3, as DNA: TGCGCCAGCAGCCAAGGTACTTCGGGGGGACAAGAGACCCAGTACTTC. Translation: CASSQGTSGGQETQYF.

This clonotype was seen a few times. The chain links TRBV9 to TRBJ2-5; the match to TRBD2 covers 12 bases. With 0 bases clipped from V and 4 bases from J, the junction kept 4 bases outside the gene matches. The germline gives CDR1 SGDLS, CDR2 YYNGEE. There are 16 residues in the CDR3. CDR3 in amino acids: CASSVGTSGTGETQYF. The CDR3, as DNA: TGTGCCAGCAGCGTAGGGACTAGCGGGACTGGAGAGACCCAGTACTTC.

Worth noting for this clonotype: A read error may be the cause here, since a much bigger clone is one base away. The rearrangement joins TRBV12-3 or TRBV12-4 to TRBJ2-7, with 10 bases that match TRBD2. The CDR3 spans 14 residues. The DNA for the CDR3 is TGTGCCAGCAGTTTAGCTAGCGGGGGGTACGGGCAGTACTTC. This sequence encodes CASSLASGGYGQYF.

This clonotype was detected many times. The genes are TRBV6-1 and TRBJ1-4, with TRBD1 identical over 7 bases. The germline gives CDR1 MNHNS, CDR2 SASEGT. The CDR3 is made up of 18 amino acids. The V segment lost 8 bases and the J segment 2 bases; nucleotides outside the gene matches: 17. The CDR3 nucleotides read TGTGCCAGCCTCGACCCCAAGACAGGGATTCGTACTAATGAAAAACTGTTTTTT. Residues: CASLDPKTGIRTNEKLFF.